This T cell receptor (beta chain) comes out of a study of blood T cells in healthy people across ages. Study-level points and caveats: A greater number of naive CD4+ cells and higher diversity distinguished long-lived donors from aged donors.

For the second PCR, which ran for roughly 6 to 12 cycles, a sample-barcoded 5' primer and a J-beta primer mix were used. TCRdb redid the calling of the 5' RACE reads with MiXCR, one entry per CDR3 protein. The data show around 620,000 distinct CDR3 sequences, 27% seen once. Individuals who donated were healthy Caucasians from Russia aged 6 to 90. The table lists this clonotype with a few counts. Its antigen remains unknown. Looked up from germline, CDR1 is LGHNA and CDR2 is YSLEER. V gave up 2 bases and J gave up 4 bases, with 15 bases separating them. The CDR3 extends over 17 amino acids. The chain uses TRBV4-3 and TRBJ2-6, with D possibly being TRBD1 (6 bases). The sequencing input was blood. The TCR sequence derives from a woman in her 70s in good health. The CDR3 coding sequence is TGCGCCAGCAGCCAAAGAGTAAGGGGGAGCGGGGCCAACGTCCTGACTTTC. This sequence encodes CASSQRVRGSGANVLTF.